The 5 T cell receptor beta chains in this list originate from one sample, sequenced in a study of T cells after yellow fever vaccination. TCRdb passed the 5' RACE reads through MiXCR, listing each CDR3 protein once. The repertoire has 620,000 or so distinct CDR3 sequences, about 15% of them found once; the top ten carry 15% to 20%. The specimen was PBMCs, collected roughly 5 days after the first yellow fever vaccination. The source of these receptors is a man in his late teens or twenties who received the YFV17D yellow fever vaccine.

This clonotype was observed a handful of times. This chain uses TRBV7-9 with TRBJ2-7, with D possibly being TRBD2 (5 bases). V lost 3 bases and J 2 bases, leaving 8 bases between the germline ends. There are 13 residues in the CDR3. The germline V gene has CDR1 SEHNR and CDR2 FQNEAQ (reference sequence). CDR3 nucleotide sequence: TGTGCCAGCAGCTTGGACTCCACCTACGAGCAGTACGTC. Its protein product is CASSLDSTYEQYV.

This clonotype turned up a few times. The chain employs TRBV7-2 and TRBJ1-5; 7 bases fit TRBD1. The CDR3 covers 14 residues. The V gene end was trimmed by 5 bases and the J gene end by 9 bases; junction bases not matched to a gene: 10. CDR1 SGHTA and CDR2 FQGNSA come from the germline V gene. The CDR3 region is CASSPAGGVWPQHF. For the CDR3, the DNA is TGTGCCAGCAGCCCGGCAGGGGGAGTCTGGCCCCAGCATTTT.

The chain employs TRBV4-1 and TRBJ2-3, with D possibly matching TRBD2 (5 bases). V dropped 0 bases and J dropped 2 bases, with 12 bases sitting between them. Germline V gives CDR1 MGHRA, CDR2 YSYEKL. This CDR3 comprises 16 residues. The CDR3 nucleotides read TGCGCCAGCAGCCAAGATGGAGGTACCAACACAGATACGCAGTATTTT. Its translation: CASSQDGGTNTDTQYF.

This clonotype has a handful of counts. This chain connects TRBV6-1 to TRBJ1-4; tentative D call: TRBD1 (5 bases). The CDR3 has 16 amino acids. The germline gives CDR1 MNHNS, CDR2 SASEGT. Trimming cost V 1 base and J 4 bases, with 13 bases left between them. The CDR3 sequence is CASSEERGAGNEKLFF. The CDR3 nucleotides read TGTGCCAGCAGTGAAGAACGGGGCGCCGGTAATGAAAAACTGTTTTTT.

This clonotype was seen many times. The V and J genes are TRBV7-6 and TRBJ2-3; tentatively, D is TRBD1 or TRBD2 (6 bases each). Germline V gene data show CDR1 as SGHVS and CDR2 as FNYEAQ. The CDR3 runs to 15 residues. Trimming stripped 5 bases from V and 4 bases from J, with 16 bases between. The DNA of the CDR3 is TGTGCCAGCAGCCTTGGGGCCGGGGGCTCAGATACGCAGTATTTT. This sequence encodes CASSLGAGGSDTQYF.